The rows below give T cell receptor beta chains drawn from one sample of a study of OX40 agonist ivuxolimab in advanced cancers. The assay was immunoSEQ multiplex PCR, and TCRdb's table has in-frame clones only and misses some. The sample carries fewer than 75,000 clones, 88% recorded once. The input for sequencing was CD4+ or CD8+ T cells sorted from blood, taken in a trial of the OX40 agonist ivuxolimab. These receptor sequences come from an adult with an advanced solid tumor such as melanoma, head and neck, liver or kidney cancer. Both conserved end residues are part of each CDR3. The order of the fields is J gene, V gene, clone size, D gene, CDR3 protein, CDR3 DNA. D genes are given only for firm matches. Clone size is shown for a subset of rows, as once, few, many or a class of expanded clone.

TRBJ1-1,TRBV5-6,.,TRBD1,CASTLMGTGMDTEAFF,TGTGCCAGCACCCTGATGGGGACAGGAATGGACACTGAAGCTTTCTTT
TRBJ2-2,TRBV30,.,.,CAWSVGRGNTGELFF,TGTGCCTGGAGTGTAGGCAGGGGGAACACCGGGGAGCTGTTTTTT
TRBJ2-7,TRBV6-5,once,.,CASSYSGSTYEQYF,TGTGCCAGCAGTTACTCAGGGAGTACCTACGAGCAGTACTTC
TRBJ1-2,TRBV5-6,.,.,CASSSIRNYGYTF,TGTGCCAGCAGCTCCATAAGGAACTATGGCTACACCTTC
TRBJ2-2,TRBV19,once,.,CASTVIPNTGELFF,TGTGCCAGTACAGTGATACCGAACACCGGGGAGCTGTTTTTT
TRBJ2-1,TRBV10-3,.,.,CAIRDLSTHNEQFF,TGTGCCATCAGGGACCTTTCGACCCACAATGAGCAGTTCTTC
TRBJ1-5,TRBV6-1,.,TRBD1,CASRRTRGPEQPQHF,TGTGCCAGCAGGAGGACCAGGGGGCCGGAGCAGCCCCAGCATTTT
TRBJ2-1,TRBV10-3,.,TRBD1,CAISDTPPGGNEQFF,TGTGCCATCAGTGATACCCCGCCAGGGGGCAATGAGCAGTTCTTC
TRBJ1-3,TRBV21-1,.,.,CASSPGTGNTIYF,TGTGCCAGCAGTCCGGGAACTGGAAACACCATATATTTT
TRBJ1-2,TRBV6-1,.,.,CASSEAAASSGYTF,TGTGCCAGCAGTGAAGCGGCGGCCAGTAGTGGCTACACCTTC
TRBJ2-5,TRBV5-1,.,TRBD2,CASSLGAGARETQYF,TGCGCCAGCAGCTTGGGAGCGGGGGCTCGGGAGACCCAGTACTTC
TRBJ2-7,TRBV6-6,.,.,CASSSTLGGSPYEQYF,TGTGCCAGCAGTTCCACCTTAGGAGGGAGCCCCTACGAGCAGTACTTC
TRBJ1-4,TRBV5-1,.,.,CASSVDGPNEKLFF,TGCGCCAGCAGTGTTGACGGTCCTAATGAAAAACTGTTTTTT
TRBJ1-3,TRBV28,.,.,CASLSRFSLGDTIYF,TGTGCCAGCTTGAGCCGGTTCTCTCTAGGGGACACCATATATTTT
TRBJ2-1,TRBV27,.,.,CASSEGYNEQFF,TGTGCCAGCAGCGAGGGGTACAATGAGCAGTTCTTC
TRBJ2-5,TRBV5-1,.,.,CASSSPGATETQYF,TGCGCCAGCAGCTCCCCTGGGGCGACGGAGACCCAGTACTTC
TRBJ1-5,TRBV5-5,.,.,CASSLHRQSNQPQHF,TGTGCCAGCAGCTTACACCGACAGAGCAATCAGCCCCAGCATTTT
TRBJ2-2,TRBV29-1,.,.,CSVASGSGSGELFF,TGCAGCGTTGCAAGTGGGAGTGGGTCCGGGGAGCTGTTTTTT
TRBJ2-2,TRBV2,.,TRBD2,CASSGLAGMAGELFF,TGTGCCAGCAGCGGACTAGCGGGAATGGCCGGGGAGCTGTTTTTT
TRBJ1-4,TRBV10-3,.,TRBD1,CAMDRGLGEKLFF,TGTGCCATGGACAGGGGGCTCGGCGAAAAACTGTTTTTT
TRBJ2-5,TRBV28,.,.,CASSTGPGTQETQYF,TGTGCCAGCAGTACCGGCCCGGGGACCCAAGAGACCCAGTACTTC
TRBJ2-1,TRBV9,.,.,CASSVVESGQQFF,TGTGCCAGCAGCGTAGTCGAGAGCGGCCAGCAGTTCTTC
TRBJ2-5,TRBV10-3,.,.,CAISGSAKETQYF,TGTGCCATCAGTGGGAGTGCTAAAGAGACCCAGTACTTC
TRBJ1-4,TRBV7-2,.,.,CASSRGLGRINEKLFF,TGTGCCAGCAGTCGAGGTCTGGGACGGATAAATGAAAAACTGTTTTTT
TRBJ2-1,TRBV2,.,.,CASSEGRAWGNEQFF,TGTGCCAGCAGTGAAGGTAGGGCCTGGGGGAATGAGCAGTTCTTC
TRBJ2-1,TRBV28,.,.,CASSYGGRAEFF,TGTGCCAGCAGTTACGGGGGCCGGGCGGAGTTCTTC
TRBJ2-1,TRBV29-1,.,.,CSVWSLNEQFF,TGCAGCGTCTGGTCATTGAATGAGCAGTTCTTC
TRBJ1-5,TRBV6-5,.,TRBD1,CASRSDRENQPQHF,TGTGCCAGCAGGTCGGACAGGGAAAATCAGCCCCAGCATTTT